This TCR beta chain came from a study of blood T cell repertoires in COVID-19. Study-level background: T cells, B-cell-depleted T cells, or PBMCs supplied cDNA or gDNA.

The CDR3 spans 12 residues. Germline values: CDR1 MDHEN, CDR2 SYDVKM. V shed 7 bases and J shed 0 bases, with 4 bases lying between them. Clinical histories supplied by participants themselves formed the basis of cohort assignment. The assay was immunoSEQ multiplex PCR, and TCRdb's table has in-frame clones only and misses some. The sample consists of approximately 220,000 clones, 65% to 90% of them appearing once. The sequenced material came from PBMCs or T cells enriched from blood (not recorded which). This chain connects TRBV28 to TRBJ2-1; D uncertain. The sequence was collected from a woman in her thirties or forties with acute COVID-19. The CDR3 DNA reads as TGTGCCAGCAAGAGCTCCTACAATGAGCAGTTCTTC. Translating gives CASKSSYNEQFF.